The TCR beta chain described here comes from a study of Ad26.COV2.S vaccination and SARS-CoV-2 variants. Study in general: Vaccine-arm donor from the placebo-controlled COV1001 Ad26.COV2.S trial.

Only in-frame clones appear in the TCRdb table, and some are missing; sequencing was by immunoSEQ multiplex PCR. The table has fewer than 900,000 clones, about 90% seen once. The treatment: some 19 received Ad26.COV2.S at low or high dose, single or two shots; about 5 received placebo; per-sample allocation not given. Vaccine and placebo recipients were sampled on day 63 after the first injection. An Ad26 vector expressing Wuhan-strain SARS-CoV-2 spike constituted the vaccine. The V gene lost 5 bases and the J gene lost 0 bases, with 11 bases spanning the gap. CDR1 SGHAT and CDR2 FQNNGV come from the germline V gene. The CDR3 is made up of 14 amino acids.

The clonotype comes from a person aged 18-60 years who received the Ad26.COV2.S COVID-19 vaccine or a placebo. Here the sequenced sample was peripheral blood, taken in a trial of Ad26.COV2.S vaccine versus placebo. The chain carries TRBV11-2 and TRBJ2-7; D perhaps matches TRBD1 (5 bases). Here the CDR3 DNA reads TGTGCCAGCAGCATATCCGACAGCTCCTACGAGCAGTACTTC. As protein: CASSISDSSYEQYF. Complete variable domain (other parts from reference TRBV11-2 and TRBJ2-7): EAGVAQSPRYKIIEKRQSVAFWCNPISGHATLYWYQQILGQGPKLLIQFQNNGVVDDSQLPKDRFSAERLKGVDSTLKIQPAKLEDSAVYLCASSISDSSYEQYFGPGTRLTVT.